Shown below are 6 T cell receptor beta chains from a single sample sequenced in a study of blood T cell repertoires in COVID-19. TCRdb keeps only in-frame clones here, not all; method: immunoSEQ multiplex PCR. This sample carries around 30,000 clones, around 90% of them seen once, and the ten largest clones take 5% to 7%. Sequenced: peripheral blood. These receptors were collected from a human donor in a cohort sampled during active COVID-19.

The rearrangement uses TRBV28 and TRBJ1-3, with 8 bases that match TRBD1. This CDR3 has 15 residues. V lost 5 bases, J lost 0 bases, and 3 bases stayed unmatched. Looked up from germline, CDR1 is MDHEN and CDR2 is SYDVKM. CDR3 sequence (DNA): TGTGCCAGCAGTCGAGGGACAGGCTCTGGAAACACCATATATTTT. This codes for CASSRGTGSGNTIYF.

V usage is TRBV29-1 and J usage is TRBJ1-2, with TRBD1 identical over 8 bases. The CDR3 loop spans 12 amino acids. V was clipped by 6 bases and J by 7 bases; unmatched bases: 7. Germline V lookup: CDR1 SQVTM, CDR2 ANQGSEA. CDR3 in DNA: TGCAGCGTCCTGGACAGGGATCTTGGCTACACCTTC. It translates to CSVLDRDLGYTF.

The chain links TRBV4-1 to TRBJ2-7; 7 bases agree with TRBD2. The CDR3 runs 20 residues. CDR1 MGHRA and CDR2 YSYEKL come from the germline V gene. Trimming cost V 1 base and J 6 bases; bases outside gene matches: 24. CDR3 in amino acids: CASSQVGRAPPVTSKVEQYV. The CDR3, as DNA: TGCGCCAGCAGCCAAGTGGGAAGAGCGCCGCCCGTGACTAGCAAAGTCGAGCAGTACGTC.

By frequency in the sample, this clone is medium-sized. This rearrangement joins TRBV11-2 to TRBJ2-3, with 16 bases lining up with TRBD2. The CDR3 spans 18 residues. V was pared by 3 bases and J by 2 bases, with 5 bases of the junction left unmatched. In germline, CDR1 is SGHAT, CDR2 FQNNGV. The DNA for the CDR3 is TGTGCCAGCAGCTTGGGACTAGCGGGGGGGGCCCTCACAGATACGCAGTATTTT. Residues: CASSLGLAGGALTDTQYF.

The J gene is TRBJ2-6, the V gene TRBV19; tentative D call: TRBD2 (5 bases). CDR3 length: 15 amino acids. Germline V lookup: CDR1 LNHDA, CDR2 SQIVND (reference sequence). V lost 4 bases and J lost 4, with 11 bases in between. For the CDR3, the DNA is TGTGCCAGTAGTAGCTATGGAGGAGGGGCCAACGTCCTGACTTTC. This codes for CASSSYGGGANVLTF. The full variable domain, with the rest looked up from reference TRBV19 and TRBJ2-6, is DGGITQSPKYLFRKEGQNVTLSCEQNLNHDAMYWYRQDPGQGLRLIYYSQIVNDFQKGDIAEGYSVSREKKESFPLTVTSAQKNPTAFYLCASSSYGGGANVLTFGAGSRLTVL.

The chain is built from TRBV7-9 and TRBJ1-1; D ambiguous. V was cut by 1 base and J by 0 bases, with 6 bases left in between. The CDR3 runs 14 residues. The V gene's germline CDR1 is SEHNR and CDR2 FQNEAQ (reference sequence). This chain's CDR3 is CASSLDILNTEAFF. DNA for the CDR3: TGTGCCAGCAGCTTAGATATCCTGAACACTGAAGCTTTCTTT.